Shown below are 14 T cell receptor beta chains from a single sample sequenced in a study of cytomegalovirus exposure and HLA in healthy donors. Profiling relied on immunoSEQ multiplex PCR, and the TCRdb table lists in-frame clones only, not all of them. The sample lists under 400,000 clones, approximately 90% occurring once. The sample consisted of PBMCs. Receptors were obtained from a woman aged 18 to 35 in good health and CMV-seronegative.

The V gene is TRBV10-2, the J gene TRBJ2-7, with 7 positions matching TRBD2. The CDR3 runs 16 residues. Trimming took 4 bases from V and 2 from J; bases not matched to a gene: 11. The germline V gene has CDR1 WSHSY and CDR2 SAAADI. CDR3 residues: CASSARGSALPYEQYF. The CDR3 DNA reads as TGCGCCAGCAGTGCGCGCGGGAGTGCGTTGCCCTACGAGCAGTACTTC.

This clone was picked up one time. The V call is TRBV11-2, the J call TRBJ2-3; D gene ambiguous. V lost 6 bases, J lost 1 base, and 14 bases lay in between. The CDR3 consists of 15 residues. Germline-derived CDR1 and CDR2 are SGHAT and FQNNGV. This CDR3 is CASRKVLVGTDTQYF. DNA of the CDR3: TGTGCCAGCAGAAAAGTGTTAGTTGGCACAGATACGCAGTATTTT.

The V gene is TRBV2, the J gene TRBJ1-2, with D tentatively TRBD1 (5 bases). V gave up 4 bases and J gave up 8 bases, with 11 bases separating them. The CDR3 loop spans 12 amino acids. Germline loops: CDR1 SNHLY, CDR2 FYNNEI. The CDR3 reads CASSVLGPGYTF. The CDR3 DNA sequence: TGTGCCAGCAGTGTTCTGGGGCCCGGCTACACCTTC.

The chain joins TRBV30 to TRBJ2-7; TRBD1 aligns across 11 bases. The CDR3 length is 15 residues. Germline V gene data show CDR1 as GTSNPN and CDR2 as SVGIG (reference sequence). The trim removed 0 bases at V and 7 bases at J, leaving 8 bases unmatched. The CDR3 DNA is TGTGCCTGGAGTGTCCGGGACAGGGGGATTAGAGAGCAGTACTTC. Encoded protein: CAWSVRDRGIREQYF.

This clone showed up just a few times. The chain couples TRBV6-5 to TRBJ1-2, with D perhaps matching TRBD1 (6 bases). V was clipped by 4 bases and J by 2 bases, with 11 bases between them. Germline V gene sequence: CDR1 MNHEY, CDR2 SVGAGI. There are 14 residues in the CDR3. In DNA, the CDR3 is TGTGCCAGCAGTTGGGGAGGGGGAAACTATGGCTACACCTTC. It yields the protein CASSWGGGNYGYTF.

The chain links TRBV7-7 to TRBJ2-5; TRBD2 agrees at 14 bases. Unmatched junction bases numbered 2, after V lost 4 bases and J lost 1 base. The CDR3 is made up of 16 amino acids. In germline, CDR1 is SSHAT, CDR2 FNYEAQ (reference sequence). DNA for the CDR3: TGTGCCAGCAGCTCCGGACTAGCGGGGGGCCAAGAGACCCAGTACTTC. Translating gives CASSSGLAGGQETQYF. Using reference TRBV7-7 and TRBJ2-5 for the parts outside the CDR3, the full variable domain is GAGVSQSPRYKVTKRGQDVTLRCDPISSHATLYWYQQALGQGPEFLTYFNYEAQPDKSGLPSDRFSAERPEGSISTLTIQRTEQRDSAMYRCASSSGLAGGQETQYFGPGTRLLVL.

The J gene is TRBJ1-5, the V gene TRBV6-6; D may be TRBD1 (5 bases). CDR1 MNHNY and CDR2 SVGAGI come from the germline V gene (reference sequence). Trimming removed 3 bases at V and 2 bases at J, with 11 bases between. This CDR3 is built from 15 residues. CDR3 in DNA: TGTGCCAGCAGTTATGGGGCGACAGGCAATCAGCCCCAGCATTTT. Protein: CASSYGATGNQPQHF.

This rearrangement joins TRBV5-1 to TRBJ2-3, with D possibly being TRBD2 (6 bases). This CDR3 is 15 amino acids long. Germline V lookup: CDR1 SGHRS, CDR2 YFSETQ. Trimming stripped 3 bases from V and 1 base from J, with 12 bases between. CDR3 amino acids: CASSSEGVGTDTQYF. The DNA for the CDR3 is TGCGCCAGCAGCTCGGAGGGAGTAGGCACAGATACGCAGTATTTT. Full variable domain (rest looked up from reference TRBV5-1 and TRBJ2-3): KAGVTQTPRYLIKTRGQQVTLSCSPISGHRSVSWYQQTPGQGLQFLFEYFSETQRNKGNFPGRFSGRQFSNSRSEMNVSTLELGDSALYLCASSSEGVGTDTQYFGPGTRLTVL.

The chain couples TRBV7-9 to TRBJ1-1, with no clear D. The CDR3 runs to 12 residues. Germline V lookup: CDR1 SEHNR, CDR2 FQNEAQ (reference sequence). Trimming cost V 1 base and J 5 bases, with 5 bases left between them. CDR3 sequence: CASSLGPTEAFF. The CDR3 DNA is TGTGCCAGCAGCTTAGGTCCGACTGAAGCTTTCTTT. Combining the CDR3 with reference TRBV7-9 and TRBJ1-1 gives the whole variable domain DTGVSQNPRHKITKRGQNVTFRCDPISEHNRLYWYRQTLGQGPEFLTYFQNEAQLEKSRLLSDRFSAERPKGSFSTLEIQRTEQGDSAMYLCASSLGPTEAFFGQGTRLTVV.

This chain uses TRBV4-1 with TRBJ2-5; D gene unclear. V was cut by 1 base and J by 2 bases, with 5 bases left in between. Germline CDR1 MGHRA, CDR2 YSYEKL. The CDR3 runs to 13 residues. The CDR3 sequence is CASSQALQETQYF. CDR3 DNA sequence: TGCGCCAGCAGCCAAGCGTTACAAGAGACCCAGTACTTC.

The chain has TRBV29-1 and TRBJ2-7, with TRBD1 as a possible D gene (8 bases). Trimming removed 7 bases at V and 4 bases at J, with 20 bases between. Germline-derived CDR1 and CDR2 are SQVTM and ANQGSEA. The CDR3 is made up of 14 amino acids. This CDR3 is CSGRMTGEGYEQYF. Written as DNA, the CDR3 is TGCAGCGGCCGCATGACAGGGGAGGGATACGAGCAGTACTTC.

The chain recombines TRBV6-5 with TRBJ1-2; a possible D gene is TRBD1 (5 bases). CDR1 is MNHEY and CDR2 is SVGAGI in the germline V gene. This CDR3 contains 14 residues. V dropped 9 bases and J dropped 6 bases, with 20 bases sitting between them. The CDR3: CASLTAGGMNGYTF. Here the CDR3 DNA reads TGTGCCAGTCTTACTGCCGGGGGTATGAATGGCTACACCTTC.

V is TRBV7-9 and J is TRBJ2-3; D might be TRBD2 (6 bases). This CDR3 is 13 amino acids long. Germline lookup yields CDR1 SEHNR and CDR2 FQNEAQ (reference sequence). Trimming removed 6 bases at V and 4 bases at J, with 11 bases between. The CDR3 region has the DNA TGTGCCAGCAGAACGTGGGGGGCAGATACGCAGTATTTT. This sequence encodes CASRTWGADTQYF.

This clone was counted only a few times. Germline and junction disagree at one end, which may indicate a read error. The V gene is TRBV6-4, the J gene TRBJ1-3, with TRBD1 as a possible D gene (6 bases). CDR3 length: 17 amino acids. Germline CDR1 and CDR2: MRHNA and SNTAGT. The CDR3 region has the DNA TGTGCCAACACAACCCTGGAACGGTCGGGACATTTCCACCGCGGAGATTTT. As protein: CANTTLERSGHFHRGDF.